One T cell receptor beta chain is described in this entry. The protocol was immunoSEQ multiplex PCR, while the TCRdb copy is restricted to in-frame clones and leaves out a portion. The table records 500,000 or so clones, about 91% of them present only once. CDR1 is MDHEN and CDR2 is SYDVKM in the germline V gene. The V end was cut by 6 bases, the J end by 1 base, with 7 bases between. CDR3 size: 12 residues. The data stem from a study of Ad26.COV2.S vaccination and SARS-CoV-2 variants. At the level of the study: Of the COV1001 trial arms, the Ad26.COV2.S arm included the donor. By the intramuscular route, Ad26.COV2.S was given once, or twice 56 days apart.

Sample treatment: roughly 20 received Ad26.COV2.S at low or high dose, single or two shots; 5 received placebo; per-sample allocation not given. The samples were gathered on day 63 after the first injection of vaccine or placebo. The sample came from a Boston adult aged 18-55 years. The chain carries TRBV28 and TRBJ2-7; D unclear. Sequenced material: peripheral blood, taken in a trial of Ad26.COV2.S vaccine versus placebo. The sequence derives from a person aged 18 to 59 who received the Ad26.COV2.S COVID-19 vaccine or a placebo. The CDR3 sequence is CASSYPSYEQYF. Written as DNA, the CDR3 is TGTGCCAGCAGCTACCCGTCCTACGAGCAGTACTTC.